The T cell receptor beta chain described here comes from a study of identical twins. This clonotype came up a few times. TCRdb processed the 5' RACE reads anew with MiXCR; each CDR3 protein has one entry. The data contain hundreds of thousands of distinct CDR3 sequences, less than 10% of them singletons. The CDR3 has 16 residues. Germline V lookup: CDR1 SNHLY, CDR2 FYNNEI. V was trimmed by 3 bases and J by 0 bases, leaving 11 bases between them. All of the donors were Caucasians in good health. This same sample was also taken into another study, of yellow fever vaccine responses in identical twins.

The sample was PBMCs. The origin of this receptor is a woman between 18 and 29 years old in good health. The chain employs TRBV2 and TRBJ2-2; the D is unclear. The CDR3 loop is CASSDRLFANTGELFF. CDR3 nucleotide sequence: TGTGCCAGCAGTGATCGGCTGTTCGCGAACACCGGGGAGCTGTTTTTT. Full variable domain (outside the CDR3, taken from reference TRBV2 and TRBJ2-2): EPEVTQTPSHQVTQMGQEVILRCVPISNHLYFYWYRQILGQKVEFLVSFYNNEISEKSEIFDDQFSVERPDGSNFTLKIRSTKLEDSAMYFCASSDRLFANTGELFFGEGSRLTVL.